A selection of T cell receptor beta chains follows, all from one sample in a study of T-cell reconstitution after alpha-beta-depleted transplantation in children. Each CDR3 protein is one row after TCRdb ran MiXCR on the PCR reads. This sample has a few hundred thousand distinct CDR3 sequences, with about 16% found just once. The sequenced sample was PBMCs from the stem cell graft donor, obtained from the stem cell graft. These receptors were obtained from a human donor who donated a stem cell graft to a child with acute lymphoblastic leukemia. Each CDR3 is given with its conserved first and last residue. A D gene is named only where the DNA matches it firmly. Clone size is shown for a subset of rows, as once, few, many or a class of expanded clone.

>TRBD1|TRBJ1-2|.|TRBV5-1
TGCGCCAGCAGCTACGACAGGGCACATAACTATGGCTACACCTTC
CASSYDRAHNYGYTF
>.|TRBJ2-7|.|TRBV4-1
TGCGCCAGCAGCCAAGATGGGGGTAGATGGGGGTACGAGCAGTACTTC
CASSQDGGRWGYEQYF
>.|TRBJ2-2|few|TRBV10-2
TGCGCCAGCAGGACCGGGACAAGCACCGGGGAGCTGTTTTTT
CASRTGTSTGELFF
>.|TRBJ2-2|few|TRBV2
TGTGCCAGCAGTGAACCGAAGAGACAAAGGAACACCGGGGAGCTGTTTTTT
CASSEPKRQRNTGELFF
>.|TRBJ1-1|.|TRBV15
TGTGCCACCAGCTTAGGTATCGCTGAAGCTTTCTTT
CATSLGIAEAFF
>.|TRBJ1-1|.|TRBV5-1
TGCGCCAGCAGCTTGACCAAAACCACTGAAACTTTCTTT
CASSLTKTTETFF
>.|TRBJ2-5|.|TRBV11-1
TGTGCCAGCAGCTTGGAAACAGGGCTGGAGACCCAGTACTTC
CASSLETGLETQYF
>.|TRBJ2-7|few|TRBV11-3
TGTGCCAGCAGCTTAGGAGGCTCCAACTCCTACGAGCAGTACTTC
CASSLGGSNSYEQYF
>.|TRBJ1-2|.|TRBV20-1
TGCAGTGCTAGGTCTGGGGGCAGGGACTATGGCTACACCTTC
CSARSGGRDYGYTF
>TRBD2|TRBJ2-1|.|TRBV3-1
TGTGCCAGCAGCCATGGCGGGGGAGACAATGAGCAGTTCTTC
CASSHGGGDNEQFF
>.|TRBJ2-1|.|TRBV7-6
TGTGCCAGCAGCTTGGAGCGCTCCTACAATGAGCAGTTCTTC
CASSLERSYNEQFF
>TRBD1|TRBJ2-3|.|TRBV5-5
TGTGCCAGCAGCCGTACAGGGGGCGAGGATACGCAGTATTTT
CASSRTGGEDTQYF
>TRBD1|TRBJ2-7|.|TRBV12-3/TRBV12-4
TGTGCCAGCAGGCTAACCGGGACAGGGCCCTACGAGCAGTACTTC
CASRLTGTGPYEQYF
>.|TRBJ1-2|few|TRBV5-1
TGCGCCAGCAGCTACCGATCCAAGACCTATACCCCGGAATATGGCTACACCTTC
CASSYRSKTYTPEYGYTF
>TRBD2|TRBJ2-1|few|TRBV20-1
TGCAGTGCAAGGGGTCGACTAGCGGGCGGCCTCTACAATGAGCAGTTCTTC
CSARGRLAGGLYNEQFF
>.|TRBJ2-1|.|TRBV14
TGTGCCAGCAGCCAAGACCCCCCATATCGGGGAGATATCTACAATGAGCAGTTCTTC
CASSQDPPYRGDIYNEQFF
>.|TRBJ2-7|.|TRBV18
TGTGCCAGCTCACCAGAATGGGCGCCCCACTACGAGCAGTACTTC
CASSPEWAPHYEQYF
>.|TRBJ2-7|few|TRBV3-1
TGTGCCAGCAGCCAAACCCCGGACAGACCCTACGAGCAGTACTTC
CASSQTPDRPYEQYF
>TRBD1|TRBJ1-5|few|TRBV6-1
TGTGCCGGGGCCCGGCAGGGGGCGGTTAGCAATCAGCCCCAGCATTTT
CAGARQGAVSNQPQHF
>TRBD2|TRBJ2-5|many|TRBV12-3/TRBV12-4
TGTGCCAGCAGTTCGACTAGCGGGAGGGAGACCCAGTACTTC
CASSSTSGRETQYF
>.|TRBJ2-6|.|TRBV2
TGTGCCAGCAGTGGAGGGGGAGGGGCGGGCTCTGGGGCCAACGTCCTGACTTTC
CASSGGGGAGSGANVLTF
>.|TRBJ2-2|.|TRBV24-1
TGTGCCACCAGTGACCGAAACTACCAGGATCGCACCGGGGAGCTGTTTTTT
CATSDRNYQDRTGELFF
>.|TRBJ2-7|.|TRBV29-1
TGCAGCGTTGGGGATTCCTACCTTACCTACGAGCAGTACTTC
CSVGDSYLTYEQYF
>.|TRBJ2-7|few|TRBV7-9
TGTGCCAGCAGCTTCACAGGGATTGAGCAGTACTTC
CASSFTGIEQYF
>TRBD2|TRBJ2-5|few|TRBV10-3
TGTGCCATCAGTGAGCCTGGGACTAGCGGGAGGGCCAGGGAGACCCAGTACTTC
CAISEPGTSGRARETQYF